This entry is about one TCR beta chain. This CDR3 region has 14 residues. Deletions cut 1 base from V and 5 bases from J, with 13 bases between. Germline-derived CDR1 and CDR2 are SGHRS and YFSETQ. As processed by the authors: Amplification from reference gene primers served as the basis for estimated nucleated cell counts. The protocol was immunoSEQ multiplex PCR, while the TCRdb copy is restricted to in-frame clones and leaves out a portion. The V and J calls and clone size come from that table; D and trimming were worked out from the DNA. This sample has roughly 140,000 clones; about 80% occur once, and the top ten carry about 3.5%. These data come from a study of blood T cell repertoires in COVID-19. Looking at the study overall: Acute-phase and convalescent COVID-19 samples originated in the United States, Italy and Spain. From T cells, B-cell-depleted T cells, or PBMCs came the material, which was cDNA or gDNA.

Sequencing input: peripheral blood. The genes are TRBV5-1 and TRBJ2-7; maybe TRBD1 (5 bases). This sequence was found in a man aged 65 to 85 who had recovered from COVID-19. This CDR3 reads CASSLYDPRDEQYF. CDR3 nucleotide sequence: TGCGCCAGCAGCTTGTACGATCCCAGGGACGAGCAGTACTTC.